These T cell receptor beta chains were read from a single sample in a study of cytomegalovirus exposure and HLA in healthy donors. Profiling relied on immunoSEQ multiplex PCR, and the TCRdb table lists in-frame clones only, not all of them. This sample has around 130,000 clones; 75% to 85% occur once, and the top ten carry about 11%. The sequenced material came from PBMCs. The source is a male donor in good health and CMV-seropositive. CDR3s include the opening cysteine and the closing phenylalanine or tryptophan. Fields, in order: D gene, J gene, V gene, clone size, CDR3 protein, CDR3 DNA. The D gene is left open where the match is weak. Where a row states a size, it is once, few, many or the class of an expanded clone; other rows omit it.

>NA|TRBJ2-7|TRBV7-6|NA
CASSLGGGAYEQYF
TGTGCCAGCAGCTTAGGTGGCGGGGCTTACGAGCAGTACTTC
>TRBD1|TRBJ1-1|TRBV11-2|NA
CASSARTGSGTEAFF
TGTGCCAGCAGCGCCAGGACAGGGTCCGGGACTGAAGCTTTCTTT
>TRBD1|TRBJ2-3|TRBV6-5|NA
CASSYGQGGTDTQYF
TGTGCCAGCAGTTACGGACAGGGGGGCACAGATACGCAGTATTTT
>NA|TRBJ2-7|TRBV5-1|NA
CASSLFGGSRGGYEQYF
TGCGCCAGCAGCTTGTTCGGGGGGAGCAGGGGTGGTTACGAGCAGTACTTC
>NA|TRBJ2-2|TRBV4-1|NA
CASSQSGQSTGELFF
TGCGCCAGCAGCCAATCGGGACAAAGCACCGGGGAGCTGTTTTTT
>NA|TRBJ2-1|TRBV28|NA
CASRTSLGSSYNEQFF
TGTGCCAGCCGCACCTCTTTGGGGAGCTCCTACAATGAGCAGTTCTTC
>NA|TRBJ2-7|TRBV5-4|NA
CASSLKQRPSYEQYF
TGTGCCAGCAGCTTAAAACAGAGACCATCCTACGAGCAGTACTTC
>TRBD1|TRBJ2-5|TRBV5-1|NA
CASSTGTVQETQYF
TGCGCCAGCAGCACCGGGACAGTACAAGAGACCCAGTACTTC
>NA|TRBJ1-1|TRBV2|NA
CASSVKARSSIF
TGTGCCAGCAGTGTGAAAGCCCGGTCTTCCATTTTT
>TRBD2|TRBJ2-7|TRBV9|NA
CASSEGPGTSGYEQYF
TGTGCCAGCAGCGAAGGCCCCGGGACTAGCGGTTACGAGCAGTACTTC
>TRBD2|TRBJ2-3|TRBV9|NA
CASSEAPRAGESGTQYF
TGTGCCAGCAGCGAGGCCCCGAGAGCGGGAGAATCGGGTACGCAGTATTTT
>NA|TRBJ1-1|TRBV18|once
CASSGDNTEAFF
TGTGCCAGCTCAGGAGACAACACTGAAGCTTTCTTT
>TRBD2|TRBJ2-7|TRBV19|NA
CASSRGDLFSYEQYF
TGTGCCAGTAGTCGGGGGGATTTATTCTCCTACGAGCAGTACTTC
>NA|TRBJ1-5|TRBV28|NA
CASSPAGVANQPQHF
TGTGCCAGCAGTCCCGCCGGGGTGGCCAATCAGCCCCAGCATTTT
>TRBD1|TRBJ2-4|TRBV4-2|NA
CASSHLGDRVDENIQYF
TGTGCCAGCAGCCACCTAGGGGACAGGGTGGATGAAAACATTCAGTACTTC
>TRBD1|TRBJ2-2|TRBV7-2|NA
CASSLAPSGNRGRTGELFF
TGTGCCAGCAGCTTAGCACCCTCCGGAAACAGGGGGCGCACCGGGGAGCTGTTTTTT
>NA|TRBJ1-1|TRBV28|NA
CASSLHGGTEAFF
TGTGCCAGCAGTTTGCATGGGGGGACTGAAGCTTTCTTT
>NA|TRBJ1-2|TRBV19|NA
CASSIWDNEGQANYGYTF
TGTGCCAGTAGTATCTGGGACAACGAGGGCCAAGCTAACTATGGCTACACCTTC
>NA|TRBJ1-1|TRBV2|NA
CASRDSLNTEAFF
TGTGCCAGCAGGGACAGCCTGAACACTGAAGCTTTCTTT
>NA|TRBJ2-7|TRBV14|NA
CASSQGRGYEQYF
TGTGCCAGCAGCCAGGGCAGGGGCTACGAGCAGTACTTC
>NA|TRBJ1-2|TRBV30|NA
CAWVRGIYGYTF
TGTGCCTGGGTCCGGGGTATCTATGGCTACACCTTC
>TRBD2|TRBJ2-1|TRBV19|NA
CASSNPTPTEGGYNEQFF
TGTGCCAGTAGTAACCCCACCCCTACGGAGGGAGGGTACAATGAGCAGTTCTTC
>TRBD1|TRBJ2-1|TRBV4-3|NA
CASSQGRGTAYNEQFF
TGCGCCAGCAGCCAAGGCAGAGGGACAGCCTACAATGAGCAGTTCTTC
>NA|TRBJ2-7|TRBV28|NA
CASSLGGYEQYF
TGTGCCAGCAGCCTCGGCGGCTACGAGCAGTACTTC
>TRBD1|TRBJ1-3|TRBV7-9|once
CASSPTTGTGIGNTIYF
TGTGCCAGCAGCCCCACGACCGGGACAGGGATTGGAAACACCATATATTTT
>NA|TRBJ1-2|TRBV27|NA
CASSLDEYGTINGYTF
TGTGCCAGCAGTTTAGATGAGTACGGGACTATCAATGGCTACACCTTC
>NA|TRBJ2-2|TRBV6-1|NA
CASSVTTSNTGELFF
TGTGCCAGCAGTGTTACAACGTCCAACACCGGGGAGCTGTTTTTT
>NA|TRBJ2-5|TRBV5-1|NA
CASRHLAYQETQYF
TGCGCCAGCCGGCATCTAGCGTACCAAGAGACCCAGTACTTC
>NA|TRBJ1-4|TRBV9|NA
CASSGYRGTGNEKLFF
TGTGCCAGCAGCGGGTATCGAGGGACTGGAAATGAAAAACTGTTTTTT
>NA|TRBJ1-2|TRBV20-1|NA
CSAGISRSYTF
TGCAGTGCTGGAATTTCGAGGAGCTACACCTTC
>TRBD2|TRBJ2-7|TRBV19|NA
CASSLAGAREQYF
TGTGCCAGTAGCCTAGCGGGAGCCCGCGAGCAGTACTTC
>TRBD2|TRBJ2-7|TRBV7-2|NA
CASSLYFGLAGNEQYF
TGTGCCAGCAGCCTATACTTCGGACTAGCGGGAAATGAGCAGTACTTC
>TRBD1|TRBJ1-6|TRBV27|once
CASSHFANRGNSPLHF
TGTGCCAGCAGCCATTTCGCGAACAGGGGTAATTCACCCCTCCACTTT
>TRBD1|TRBJ1-3|TRBV7-6|NA
CASSLGQGLAGNTIYF
TGTGCCAGCAGCCTAGGACAGGGGTTGGCTGGAAACACCATATATTTT
>TRBD1|TRBJ2-1|TRBV19|NA
CASSIIDRADSSYNEQFF
TGTGCCAGTAGTATAATCGACAGGGCCGATAGCTCCTACAATGAGCAGTTCTTC
>NA|TRBJ2-5|TRBV19|NA
CASSIASEIQTQYF
TGTGCCAGTAGTATAGCATCAGAAATACAGACCCAGTACTTC
>TRBD2|TRBJ2-3|TRBV7-7|NA
CASSLSPRGGDTQYF
TGTGCTAGCAGCTTAAGCCCCCGGGGAGGGGATACGCAGTATTTT
>TRBD2|TRBJ2-2|TRBV30|NA
CAWSRTSGSRSTGELFF
TGTGCCTGGAGTAGGACTAGCGGGAGTCGTAGCACCGGGGAGCTGTTTTTT
>TRBD1|TRBJ2-7|TRBV4-3|NA
CASSLRGQGNYEQYF
TGCGCCAGCAGCCTCCGAGGACAGGGGAATTACGAGCAGTACTTC
>NA|TRBJ1-1|TRBV19|NA
CASSIMADTEAFF
TGTGCCAGTAGTATAATGGCGGACACTGAAGCTTTCTTT
>NA|TRBJ2-3|TRBV5-1|NA
CASSKRQVDTDTQYF
TGCGCCAGCAGCAAACGTCAGGTCGACACAGATACGCAGTATTTT
>TRBD2|TRBJ2-7|TRBV29-1|NA
CSVEVLLAGSYEQYF
TGCAGCGTTGAAGTCCTGCTAGCGGGATCCTACGAGCAGTACTTC
>NA|TRBJ2-7|TRBV5-1|NA
CASSPGYEQYF
TGCGCCAGCAGTCCGGGTTACGAGCAGTACTTC
>NA|TRBJ2-7|TRBV21-1|NA
CASSRYPRDIGDEQYF
TGTGCCAGCAGCAGATACCCACGGGACATAGGCGACGAGCAGTACTTC
>TRBD2|TRBJ2-7|TRBV27|NA
CASSFTGGLYEQYF
TGTGCCAGCAGTTTTACGGGAGGGCTCTACGAGCAGTACTTC
>NA|TRBJ2-1|TRBV7-3|NA
CASSLNTASYNEQFF
TGTGCCAGCAGCTTAAACACAGCCTCCTACAATGAGCAGTTCTTC
>TRBD2|TRBJ2-7|TRBV27|NA
CASNLAGGGDEQYF
TGTGCCAGCAACCTAGCGGGAGGCGGGGACGAGCAGTACTTC
>TRBD2|TRBJ2-7|TRBV6-5|NA
CASSYLARGEQYF
TGTGCCAGCAGTTATCTAGCGCGGGGGGAGCAGTACTTC
>NA|TRBJ2-1|TRBV10-1|NA
CANDTRAGTWYNEQFF
TGCGCCAACGATACCCGAGCGGGTACGTGGTACAATGAGCAGTTCTTC
>NA|TRBJ1-5|TRBV28|NA
CASSFPDSGNQPQHF
TGTGCCAGCAGTTTCCCGGACAGTGGCAATCAGCCCCAGCATTTT
>TRBD1|TRBJ2-5|TRBV5-6|NA
CASSSLGTGDEQYF
TGTGCCAGCAGCTCCCTCGGGACAGGGGATGAGCAGTACTTC
>NA|TRBJ2-5|TRBV9|NA
CASSVAPLGSQETQYF
TGTGCCAGCAGCGTAGCCCCCTTGGGCAGCCAAGAGACCCAGTACTTC
>NA|TRBJ2-3|TRBV30|NA
CAWSWDSREGTQYF
TGTGCCTGGAGTTGGGACTCACGAGAGGGAACGCAGTATTTT
>TRBD2|TRBJ2-2|TRBV15|NA
CATSRGLSGREDGELFF
TGTGCCACCAGCAGGGGGCTAAGCGGGAGGGAAGACGGGGAGCTGTTTTTT
>NA|TRBJ2-3|TRBV7-2|once
CASSLAGGADTQYF
TGTGCCAGCAGCTTAGCGGGAGGAGCAGATACGCAGTATTTT
>NA|TRBJ2-1|TRBV13|NA
CASSLYAPLGSNEQFF
TGTGCCAGCAGCTTATATGCCCCTCTTGGGAGCAATGAGCAGTTCTTC
>TRBD2|TRBJ2-1|TRBV27|NA
CASSIRTSAGLTYNEQFF
TGTGCCAGCAGTATCCGGACTAGCGCAGGGCTTACCTACAATGAGCAGTTCTTC
>TRBD1|TRBJ2-2|TRBV28|NA
CASRPPGGGTGELFF
TGTGCCAGCAGACCCCCAGGGGGTGGCACCGGGGAGCTGTTTTTT
>TRBD1|TRBJ1-5|TRBV28|NA
CASRATGGYNQPQHF
TGTGCCAGCAGGGCTACAGGGGGTTACAATCAGCCCCAGCATTTT